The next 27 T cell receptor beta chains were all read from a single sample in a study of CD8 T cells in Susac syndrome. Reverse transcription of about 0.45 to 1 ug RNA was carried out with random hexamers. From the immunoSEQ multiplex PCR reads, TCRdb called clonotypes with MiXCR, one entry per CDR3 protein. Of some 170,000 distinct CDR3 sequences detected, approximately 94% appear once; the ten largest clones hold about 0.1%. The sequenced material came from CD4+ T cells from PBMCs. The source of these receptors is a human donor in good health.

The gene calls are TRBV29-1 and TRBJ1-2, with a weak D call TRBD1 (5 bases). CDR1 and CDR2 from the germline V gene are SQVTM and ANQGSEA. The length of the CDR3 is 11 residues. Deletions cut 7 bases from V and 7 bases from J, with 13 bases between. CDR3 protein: CSGVQGGGYTF. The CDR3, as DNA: TGCAGCGGGGTCCAGGGTGGTGGCTACACCTTC.

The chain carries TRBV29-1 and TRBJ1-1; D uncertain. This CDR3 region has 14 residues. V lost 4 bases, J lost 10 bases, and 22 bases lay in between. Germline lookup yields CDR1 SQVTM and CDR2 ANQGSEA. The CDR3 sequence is CSVARILTPSGAFF. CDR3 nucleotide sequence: TGCAGCGTTGCTAGGATCTTGACACCCTCGGGAGCTTTCTTT.

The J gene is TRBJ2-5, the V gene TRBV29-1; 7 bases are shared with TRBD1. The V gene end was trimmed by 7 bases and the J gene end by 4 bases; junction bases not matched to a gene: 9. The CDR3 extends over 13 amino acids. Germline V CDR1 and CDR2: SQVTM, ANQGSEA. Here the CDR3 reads CSAPGQVRETQYF. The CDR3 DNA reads TGCAGCGCCCCCGGACAGGTCCGAGAGACCCAGTACTTC.

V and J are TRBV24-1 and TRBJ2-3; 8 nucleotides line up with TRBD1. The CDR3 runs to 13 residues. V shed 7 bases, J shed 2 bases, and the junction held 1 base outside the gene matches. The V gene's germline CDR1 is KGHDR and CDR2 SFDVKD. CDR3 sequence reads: CATRDRATDTQYF. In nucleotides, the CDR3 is TGTGCCACCAGGGACAGGGCCACAGATACGCAGTATTTT.

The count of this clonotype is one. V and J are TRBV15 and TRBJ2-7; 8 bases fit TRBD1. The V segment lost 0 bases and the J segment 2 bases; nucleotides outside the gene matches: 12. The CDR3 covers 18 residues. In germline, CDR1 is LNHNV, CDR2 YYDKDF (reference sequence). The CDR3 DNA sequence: TGTGCCACCAGCAGAGATCCCCCTCAGGGGGCCAGGGCCTACGAGCAGTACTTC. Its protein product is CATSRDPPQGARAYEQYF.

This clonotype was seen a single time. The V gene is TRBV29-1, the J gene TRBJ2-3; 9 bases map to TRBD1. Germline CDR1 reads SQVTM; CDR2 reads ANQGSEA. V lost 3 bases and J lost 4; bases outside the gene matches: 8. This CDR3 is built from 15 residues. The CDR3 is CSVDPGQGGSDTQYF. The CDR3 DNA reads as TGCAGCGTTGACCCGGGACAGGGCGGTTCAGATACGCAGTATTTT.

The CDR3 DNA reads TGTGCCAGCAGCCCGAGCTCCTACGAGCAGTACTTC. This sequence encodes CASSPSSYEQYF. This chain links TRBV18 with TRBJ2-7; D is unresolved. CDR1 KGHSH and CDR2 LQKENI come from the germline V gene. This CDR3 spans 12 amino acids. Deletions cut 8 bases from V and 0 bases from J, with 8 bases between.

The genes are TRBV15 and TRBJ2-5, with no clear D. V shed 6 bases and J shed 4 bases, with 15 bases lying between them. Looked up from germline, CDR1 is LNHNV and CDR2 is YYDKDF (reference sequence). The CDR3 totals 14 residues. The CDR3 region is CATSPISSRETQYF. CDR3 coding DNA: TGTGCCACCAGTCCAATTTCGTCCCGAGAGACCCAGTACTTC.

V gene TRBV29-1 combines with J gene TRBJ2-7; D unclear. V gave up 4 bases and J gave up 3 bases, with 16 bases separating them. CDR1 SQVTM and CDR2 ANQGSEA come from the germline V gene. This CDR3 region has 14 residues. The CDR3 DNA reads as TGCAGCGTTGGGATAAGTCCCCCCGACTACGAGCAGTACTTC. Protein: CSVGISPPDYEQYF.

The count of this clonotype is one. CDR3 loop: CASSQERINEQFF. The CDR3 DNA reads as TGCGCCAGCAGCCAAGAACGTATTAATGAGCAGTTCTTC. The gene calls are TRBV4-3 and TRBJ2-1; D is undetermined. This CDR3 has 13 amino acids. V was shortened by 0 bases and J by 7 bases, with 7 bases between the two germline ends. Germline CDR1 LGHNA, CDR2 YSLEER.

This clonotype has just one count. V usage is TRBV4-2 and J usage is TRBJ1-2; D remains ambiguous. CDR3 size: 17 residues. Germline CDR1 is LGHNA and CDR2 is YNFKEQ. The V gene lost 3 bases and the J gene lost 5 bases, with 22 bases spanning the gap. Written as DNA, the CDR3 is TGTGCCAGCAGCCAGCCATATTTTGCAGGACTTTCATATGGCTACACCTTC. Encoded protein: CASSQPYFAGLSYGYTF.

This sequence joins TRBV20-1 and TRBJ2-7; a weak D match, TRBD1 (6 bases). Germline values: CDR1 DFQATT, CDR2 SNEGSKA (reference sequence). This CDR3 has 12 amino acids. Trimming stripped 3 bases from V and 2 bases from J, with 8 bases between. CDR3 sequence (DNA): TGCAGTGCTAGGACAGGCCCCTACGAGCAGTACTTC. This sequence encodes CSARTGPYEQYF.

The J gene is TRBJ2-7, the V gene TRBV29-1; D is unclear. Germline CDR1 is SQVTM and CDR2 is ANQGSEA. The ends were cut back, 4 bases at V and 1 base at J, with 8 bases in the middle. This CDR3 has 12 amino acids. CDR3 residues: CSVAPFSYEQYF. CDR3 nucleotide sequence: TGCAGCGTTGCCCCATTTTCCTACGAGCAGTACTTC.

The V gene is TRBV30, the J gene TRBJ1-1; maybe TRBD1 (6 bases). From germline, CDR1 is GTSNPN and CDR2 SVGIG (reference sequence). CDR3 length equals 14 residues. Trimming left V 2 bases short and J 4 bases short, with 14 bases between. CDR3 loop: CAWSRDTGSTEAFF. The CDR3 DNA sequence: TGTGCCTGGAGTAGGGACACGGGTAGCACTGAAGCTTTCTTT. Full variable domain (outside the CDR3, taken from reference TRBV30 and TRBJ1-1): SQTIHQWPATLVQPVGSPLSLECTVEGTSNPNLYWYRQAAGRGLQLLFYSVGIGQISSEVPQNLSASRPQDRQFILSSKKLLLSDSGFYLCAWSRDTGSTEAFFGQGTRLTVV.

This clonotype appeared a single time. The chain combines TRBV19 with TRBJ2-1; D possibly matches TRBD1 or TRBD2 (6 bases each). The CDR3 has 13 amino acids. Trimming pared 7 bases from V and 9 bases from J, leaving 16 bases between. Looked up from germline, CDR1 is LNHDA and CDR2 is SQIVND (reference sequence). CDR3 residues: CASTPGALGEQFF. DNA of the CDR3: TGTGCCAGTACTCCGGGGGCCTTGGGTGAGCAGTTCTTC.

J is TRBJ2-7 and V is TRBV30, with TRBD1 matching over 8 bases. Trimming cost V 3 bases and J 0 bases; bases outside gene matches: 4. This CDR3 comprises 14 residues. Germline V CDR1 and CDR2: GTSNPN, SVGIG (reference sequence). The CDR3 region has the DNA TGTGCCTGGAGCCCAGGGGGCGTCTCCTACGAGCAGTACTTC. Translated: CAWSPGGVSYEQYF.

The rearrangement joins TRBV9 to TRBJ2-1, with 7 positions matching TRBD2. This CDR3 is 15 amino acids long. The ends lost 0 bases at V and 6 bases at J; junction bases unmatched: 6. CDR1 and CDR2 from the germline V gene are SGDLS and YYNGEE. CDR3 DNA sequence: TGTGCCAGCAGCGTAGACGGGAGGACCTCCAATGAGCAGTTCTTC. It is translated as CASSVDGRTSNEQFF.

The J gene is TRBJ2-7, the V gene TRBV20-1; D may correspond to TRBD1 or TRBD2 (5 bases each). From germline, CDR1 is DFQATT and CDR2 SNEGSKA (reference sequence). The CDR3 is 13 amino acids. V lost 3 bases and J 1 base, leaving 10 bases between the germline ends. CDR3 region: CSASGDGSYEQYF. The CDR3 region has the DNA TGCAGTGCTAGTGGGGACGGTTCCTACGAGCAGTACTTC.

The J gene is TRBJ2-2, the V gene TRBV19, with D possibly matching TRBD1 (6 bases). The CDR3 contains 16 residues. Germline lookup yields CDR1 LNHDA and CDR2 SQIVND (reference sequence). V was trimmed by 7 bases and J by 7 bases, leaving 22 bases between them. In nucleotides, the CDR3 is TGTGCCAGTAATCGAGGACAGAATAACATGTTCGGGGAGCTGTTTTTT. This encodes CASNRGQNNMFGELFF.

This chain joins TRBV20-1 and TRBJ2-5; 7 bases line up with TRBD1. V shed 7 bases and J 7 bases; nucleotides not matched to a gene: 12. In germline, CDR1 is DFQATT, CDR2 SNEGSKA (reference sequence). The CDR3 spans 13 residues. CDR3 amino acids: CSEGQLVSGTQYF. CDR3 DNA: TGCAGTGAGGGACAGCTTGTTTCTGGGACCCAGTACTTC.

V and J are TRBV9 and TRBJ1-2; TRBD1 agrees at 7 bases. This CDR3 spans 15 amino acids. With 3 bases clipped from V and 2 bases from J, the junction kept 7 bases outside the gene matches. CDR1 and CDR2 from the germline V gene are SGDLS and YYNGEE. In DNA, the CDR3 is TGTGCCAGCAGCGGGGCTTCGGGACAGAACTATGGCTACACCTTC. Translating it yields CASSGASGQNYGYTF.

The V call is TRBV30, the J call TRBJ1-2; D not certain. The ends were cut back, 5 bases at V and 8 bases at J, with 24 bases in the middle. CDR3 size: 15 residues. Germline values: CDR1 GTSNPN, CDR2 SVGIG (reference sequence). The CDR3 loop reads CAWRNMGKWLEGYTF. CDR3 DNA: TGTGCCTGGCGAAACATGGGCAAGTGGTTGGAAGGCTACACCTTC.

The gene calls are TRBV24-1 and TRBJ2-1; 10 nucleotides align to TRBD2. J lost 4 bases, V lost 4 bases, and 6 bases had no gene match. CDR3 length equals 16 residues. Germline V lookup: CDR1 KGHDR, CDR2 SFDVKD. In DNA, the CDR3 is TGTGCCACCAGTGACCCTGGACTAGCGGTGTACAATGAGCAGTTCTTC. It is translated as CATSDPGLAVYNEQFF.

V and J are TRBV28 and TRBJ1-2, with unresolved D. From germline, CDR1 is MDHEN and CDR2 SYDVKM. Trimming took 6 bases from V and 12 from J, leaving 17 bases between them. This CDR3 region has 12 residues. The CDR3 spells CASRDDTNWDTF. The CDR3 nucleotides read TGTGCCAGCAGGGATGACACGAATTGGGACACCTTC.

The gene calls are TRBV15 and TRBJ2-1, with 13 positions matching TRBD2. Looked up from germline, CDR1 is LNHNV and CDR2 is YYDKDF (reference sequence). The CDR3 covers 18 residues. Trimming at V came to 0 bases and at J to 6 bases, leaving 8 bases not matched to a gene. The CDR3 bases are TGTGCCACCAGCAGAGATTTAACTAGCGGGAGGGCCGCCAATGAGCAGTTCTTC. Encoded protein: CATSRDLTSGRAANEQFF.

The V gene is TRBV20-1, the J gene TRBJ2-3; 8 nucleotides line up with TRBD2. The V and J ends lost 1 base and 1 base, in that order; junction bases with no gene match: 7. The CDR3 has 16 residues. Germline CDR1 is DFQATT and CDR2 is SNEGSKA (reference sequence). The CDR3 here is CSARAPGGPGTDTQYF. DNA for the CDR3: TGCAGTGCTAGAGCCCCGGGAGGGCCGGGCACAGATACGCAGTATTTT.

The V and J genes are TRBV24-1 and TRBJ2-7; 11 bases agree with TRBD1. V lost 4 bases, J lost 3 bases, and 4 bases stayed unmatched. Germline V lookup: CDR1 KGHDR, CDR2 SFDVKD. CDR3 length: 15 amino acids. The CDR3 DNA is TGTGCCACCAGTGACCCCGGGACAGGGGGCTACGAGCAGTACTTC. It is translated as CATSDPGTGGYEQYF.